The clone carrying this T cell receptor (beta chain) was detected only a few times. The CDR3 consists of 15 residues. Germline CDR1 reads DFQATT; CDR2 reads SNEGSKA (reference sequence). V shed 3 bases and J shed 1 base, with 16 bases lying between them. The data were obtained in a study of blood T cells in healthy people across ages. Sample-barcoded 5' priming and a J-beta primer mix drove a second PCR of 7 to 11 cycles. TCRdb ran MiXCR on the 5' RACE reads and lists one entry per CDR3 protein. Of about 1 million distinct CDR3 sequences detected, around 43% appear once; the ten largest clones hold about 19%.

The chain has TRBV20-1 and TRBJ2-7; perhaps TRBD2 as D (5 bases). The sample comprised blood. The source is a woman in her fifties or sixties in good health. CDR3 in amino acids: CSARARAGLSYEQYF. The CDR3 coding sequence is TGCAGTGCTAGGGCCCGTGCAGGACTTTCCTACGAGCAGTACTTC.